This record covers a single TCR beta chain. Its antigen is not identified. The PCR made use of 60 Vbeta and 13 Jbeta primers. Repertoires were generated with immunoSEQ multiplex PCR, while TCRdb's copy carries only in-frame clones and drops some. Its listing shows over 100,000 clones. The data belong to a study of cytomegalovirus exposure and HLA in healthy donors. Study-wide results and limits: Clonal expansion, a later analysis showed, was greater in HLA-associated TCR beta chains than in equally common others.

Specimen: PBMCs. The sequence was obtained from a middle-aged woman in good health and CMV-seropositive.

The CDR3 region is CASSVVEDTQYF. For the CDR3, the DNA is TGTGCCAGCAGCGTAGTTGAGGATACGCAGTATTTT. V gene TRBV9 combines with J gene TRBJ2-3; D is uncertain. The CDR3 covers 12 residues. V lost 0 bases and J lost 6, with 5 bases in between. Germline V gives CDR1 SGDLS, CDR2 YYNGEE. Complete variable domain (other parts from reference TRBV9 and TRBJ2-3): DSGVTQTPKHLITATGQRVTLRCSPRSGDLSVYWYQQSLDQGLQFLIQYYNGEERAKGNILERFSAQQFPDLHSELNLSSLELGDSALYFCASSVVEDTQYFGPGTRLTVL.